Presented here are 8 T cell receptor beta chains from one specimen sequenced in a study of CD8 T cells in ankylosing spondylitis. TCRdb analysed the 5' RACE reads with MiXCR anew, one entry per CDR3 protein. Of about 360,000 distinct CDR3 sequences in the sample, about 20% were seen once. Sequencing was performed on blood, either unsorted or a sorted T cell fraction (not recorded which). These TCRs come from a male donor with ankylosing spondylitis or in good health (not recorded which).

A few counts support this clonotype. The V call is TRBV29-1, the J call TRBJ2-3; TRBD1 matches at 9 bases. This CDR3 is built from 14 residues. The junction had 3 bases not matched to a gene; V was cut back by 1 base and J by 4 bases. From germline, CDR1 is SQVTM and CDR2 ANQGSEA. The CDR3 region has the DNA TGCAGCGTTGAAGGACAGGGGGTCGCAGATACGCAGTATTTT. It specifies CSVEGQGVADTQYF.

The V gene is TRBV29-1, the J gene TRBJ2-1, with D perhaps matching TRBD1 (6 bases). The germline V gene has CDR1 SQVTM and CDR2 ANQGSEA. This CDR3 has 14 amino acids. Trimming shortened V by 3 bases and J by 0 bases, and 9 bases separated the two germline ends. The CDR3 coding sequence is TGCAGCGTTGACCAGGGGAGCTCCTACAATGAGCAGTTCTTC. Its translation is CSVDQGSSYNEQFF.

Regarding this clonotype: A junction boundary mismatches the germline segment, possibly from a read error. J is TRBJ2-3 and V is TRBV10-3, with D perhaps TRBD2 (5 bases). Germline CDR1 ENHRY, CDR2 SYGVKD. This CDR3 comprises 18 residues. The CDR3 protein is CAISESGRVGSSTDTQFF. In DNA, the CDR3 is TGTGCCATCAGTGAGTCTGGGAGAGTCGGCTCTAGCACAGATACGCAGTTTTTT.

Here the CDR3 DNA reads TGTGCCAGCAGGGGACAGGAGCAGTACTTC. It encodes CASRGQEQYF. V usage is TRBV2 and J usage is TRBJ2-7, with TRBD1 matching 7 bases. The CDR3 length is 10 residues. The germline V gene has CDR1 SNHLY and CDR2 FYNNEI. V was pared by 6 bases and J by 7 bases, with 0 bases of the junction left unmatched.

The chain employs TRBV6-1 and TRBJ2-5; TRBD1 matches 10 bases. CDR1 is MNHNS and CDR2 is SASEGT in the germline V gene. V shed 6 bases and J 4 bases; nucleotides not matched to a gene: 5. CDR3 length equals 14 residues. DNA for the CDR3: TGTGCCAGCAGACCGTGGACAGGGGGAGAGACCCAGTACTTC. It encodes CASRPWTGGETQYF.

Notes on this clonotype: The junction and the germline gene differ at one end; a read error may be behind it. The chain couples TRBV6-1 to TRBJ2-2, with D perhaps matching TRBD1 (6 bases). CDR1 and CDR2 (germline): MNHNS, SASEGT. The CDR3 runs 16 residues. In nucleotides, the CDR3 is TGTGCCAGCAGTGATTGGGGGCTCCCGAACACCGGGGTGCTGTTTTTT. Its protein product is CASSDWGLPNTGVLFF.

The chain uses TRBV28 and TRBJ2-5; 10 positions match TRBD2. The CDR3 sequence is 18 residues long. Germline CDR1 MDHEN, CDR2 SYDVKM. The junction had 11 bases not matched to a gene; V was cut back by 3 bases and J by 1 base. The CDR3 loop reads CASSFPLYSGGPQETQYF. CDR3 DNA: TGTGCCAGCAGTTTCCCTCTCTATAGCGGGGGGCCCCAAGAGACCCAGTACTTC.

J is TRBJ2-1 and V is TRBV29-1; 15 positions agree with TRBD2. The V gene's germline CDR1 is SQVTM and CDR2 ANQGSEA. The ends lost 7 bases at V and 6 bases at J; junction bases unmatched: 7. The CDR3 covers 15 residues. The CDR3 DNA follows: TGCAGCGGACTTCGGACTAGCGGGGGGGCCAATGAGCAGTTCTTC. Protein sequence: CSGLRTSGGANEQFF.